The text below deals with one TCR beta chain. Its antigen is unknown. Per germline, CDR1 SGHTA and CDR2 FQGNSA. CDR3 length: 15 amino acids. Via 5' RACE with UMI labels, TRB cDNA libraries were prepared. TCRdb processed the 5' RACE reads again and assigns one entry to each CDR3 protein, with no DNA. Its listing shows some 120,000 distinct CDR3 sequences. This sample was taken from a study of CXCR3-negative and CXCR3-positive naive CD8 T cells. Points from the study as a whole: Memory CD8+ T cell repertoires were far less diverse than both naive subsets. More hydrophobic TRB CDR3s were found in CXCR3-positive naive cells than in CXCR3-negative naive cells.

This chain connects TRBV7-2 to TRBJ2-5; the D gene TCRdb calls, TRBD1, cannot be checked with no DNA. The sequenced material came from naive CXCR3+ CD8+ T cells from blood. As for subset: CD45RO-CCR7+CD27+CD95- naive CD8+ T cells expressing CXCR3 (TNR3+). The TCR originated in a human donor in good health. Some clones in this sample may be carry-over from other donors' samples. CDR3 amino acids: CASSQPGQMQETQYF.